This record concerns one T cell receptor beta chain sequence. Its antigen is not known. The CDR3 spans 14 residues. Germline V CDR1 and CDR2: MNHNS, SASEGT. The sample originates from a study of monozygotic twins with inflammatory bowel disease. Study results and caveats: Possibly because of limited power, concordant and discordant twins showed no difference in repertoire similarity.

Each TCR library consumed 3500 ng of total RNA. Using TCRalpha and TCRbeta cDNA, the researchers carried out two nested PCRs that lasted roughly 16 and 10 cycles. TCRdb reprocessed the 5' RACE reads and reports one entry per CDR3 protein, with no DNA. The repertoire shows about 450,000 distinct CDR3 sequences; the top ten hold 2% to 3%. This chain uses TRBV6-1 with TRBJ2-3. The receptor comes from a human donor with ulcerative colitis or Crohn's disease, or a healthy co-twin of an affected twin (not recorded which). The source material was blood. The chain's CDR3 is CASIEGTSTDTQYF.